The source of this TCR beta chain is a study of coeliac disease. Sequencing used immunoSEQ multiplex PCR; TCRdb keeps in-frame clones, though not all of them. Of approximately 9,100 clones in the sample, 57% are singletons; the top ten hold around 10%. As concerns this clone: Its antigen remains unknown.

Whole-study results and caveats: Few TRB amino acid sequences were shared between samples; most were unique.

Material: intraepithelial lymphocytes from the gut. This TCR derives from a woman in her sixties or seventies with celiac disease.

This CDR3 reads CASSQELPGRSEQYF. CDR3 bases: TGTGCCAGCAGCCAAGAGTTACCAGGGAGGAGCGAGCAGTACTTC. This rearrangement joins TRBV4-2 to TRBJ2-7, with D perhaps matching TRBD2 (6 bases). The CDR3 loop spans 15 amino acids. The V end was cut by 0 bases, the J end by 6 bases, with 15 bases between. In germline, CDR1 is LGHNA, CDR2 YNFKEQ.